The 20 T cell receptor beta chains given below trace back to one sample, sequenced in a study of T cell responses to AZD1222 COVID-19 vaccine. Profiled with immunoSEQ multiplex PCR; TCRdb holds only in-frame clones, not every one. The data show around 53,000 clones, more than 80% seen once. This material consisted of peripheral blood, taken on day 0 of MenACWY control vaccination. These TCRs come from an adult in good health.

The genes are TRBV6-5 and TRBJ1-5, with TRBD1 matching over 7 bases. V was clipped by 6 bases and J by 4 bases; unmatched bases: 6. The CDR3 is 14 residues long. Germline CDR1 reads MNHEY; CDR2 reads SVGAGI. The CDR3 reads CASSNRQGNQPQHF. Here the CDR3 DNA reads TGTGCCAGCAGCAACCGACAGGGAAATCAGCCCCAGCATTTT.

V is TRBV10-3 and J is TRBJ2-7; 8 nucleotides line up with TRBD1. This CDR3 is built from 19 residues. With 0 bases clipped from V and 2 bases from J, the junction kept 15 bases outside the gene matches. CDR1 is ENHRY, CDR2 SYGVKD, per germline. This CDR3 reads CAISESIPSQGALTYEQYF. The CDR3 bases are TGTGCCATCAGTGAGTCGATCCCCTCCCAGGGGGCACTCACCTACGAGCAGTACTTC.

The chain joins TRBV10-3 to TRBJ2-1, with D maybe TRBD1 (5 bases). With 5 bases removed from V and 8 bases from J, the gap between germline ends came to 7 bases. The CDR3 spans 11 residues. Germline V gene sequence: CDR1 ENHRY, CDR2 SYGVKD. The CDR3 nucleotides read TGTGCCATCAGTCCCAGGGATGAGCAGTTCTTC. This gives the protein CAISPRDEQFF.

This chain uses TRBV6-6 with TRBJ2-7; 9 positions agree with TRBD1. The ends lost 2 bases at V and 5 bases at J; junction bases unmatched: 7. Germline CDR1 is MNHNY and CDR2 is SVGAGI (reference sequence). The CDR3 sequence is 15 residues long. The CDR3: CASSYEAGQGHEQYF. The CDR3 DNA reads TGTGCCAGCAGTTACGAAGCGGGACAGGGCCACGAGCAGTACTTC.

CDR3 protein: CASSQDGIVRQYF. The CDR3 DNA reads as TGCGCCAGCAGCCAAGATGGGATCGTAAGGCAGTACTTC. This sequence joins TRBV4-1 and TRBJ2-7, with D unresolved. Germline V CDR1 and CDR2: MGHRA, YSYEKL. The CDR3 is made up of 13 amino acids. V gave up 0 bases and J gave up 9 bases, with 12 bases separating them.

The chain uses TRBV6-4 and TRBJ2-2; 7 nucleotides align to TRBD1. J gave up 7 bases and V 3 bases, and 8 bases lay outside the gene matches. In germline, CDR1 is MRHNA, CDR2 SNTAGT. This CDR3 has 15 amino acids. The CDR3 loop reads CASSESGQEHGELFF. In DNA form, the CDR3 reads TGTGCCAGCAGTGAATCAGGACAGGAGCACGGGGAGCTGTTTTTT.

The chain has TRBV7-8 and TRBJ1-2; unclear D gene. Trimming took 5 bases from V and 2 from J, leaving 18 bases between them. The CDR3 is 16 residues long. Germline V gene sequence: CDR1 SGHVS, CDR2 FQNEAQ. The CDR3 sequence: CASSQSRTEFNYGYTF. CDR3 sequence (DNA): TGTGCCAGCAGCCAATCCCGGACGGAATTCAACTATGGCTACACCTTC.

The gene calls are TRBV19 and TRBJ1-2; possible D gene TRBD1, 5 bases. The ends were cut back, 2 bases at V and 6 bases at J, with 10 bases in the middle. The CDR3 has 13 residues. Germline assignment: CDR1 LNHDA and CDR2 SQIVND (reference sequence). CDR3 in amino acids: CASSIRREHGYTF. The CDR3 region has the DNA TGTGCCAGTAGTATACGCAGGGAGCATGGCTACACCTTC.

The gene calls are TRBV6-2 or TRBV6-3 and TRBJ1-2; weak D call: TRBD1 (6 bases). Germline CDR1 MNHEY, CDR2 SVGEGT. The V end was cut by 5 bases, the J end by 2 bases, with 24 bases between. The length of the CDR3 is 18 residues. Here the CDR3 reads CASSPSNPGRGANYGYTF. The CDR3, as DNA: TGTGCCAGCAGTCCCTCGAACCCGGGACGGGGGGCGAACTATGGCTACACCTTC.

Here the CDR3 reads CASSYLRGDTEAFF. Written as DNA, the CDR3 is TGTGCCAGCAGTTACTTACGGGGGGACACTGAAGCTTTCTTT. This sequence joins TRBV6-2 or TRBV6-3 and TRBJ1-1; TRBD1 might be the D (5 bases). Trimming left V 1 base short and J 3 bases short, with 9 bases between. The CDR3 loop spans 14 amino acids. Germline V gives CDR1 MNHEY, CDR2 SVGEGT.

The genes are TRBV5-1 and TRBJ1-2; no reliable D call. Per the germline V gene, CDR1 is SGHRS and CDR2 is YFSETQ. This CDR3 has 14 residues. The germline V and J ends were trimmed by 0 bases and 6 bases, with 12 bases remaining between them. The CDR3 loop is CASSLAGERNGYTF. CDR3 bases: TGCGCCAGCAGCTTGGCCGGGGAGCGCAATGGCTACACCTTC.

In its sample, this clone was seen once. The chain links TRBV5-1 to TRBJ2-1; tentative D call: TRBD2 (5 bases). The CDR3 runs to 14 residues. Germline V gene sequence: CDR1 SGHRS, CDR2 YFSETQ. V was shortened by 0 bases and J by 9 bases, with 13 bases between the two germline ends. The CDR3, as DNA: TGCGCCAGCAGCTTGGTGGGCAGCGGAAGTGAGCAGTTCTTC. This codes for CASSLVGSGSEQFF.

The CDR3 DNA follows: TGTGCCAGCAGCCTTGACAGGCGAAACATTCAGTACTTC. This sequence encodes CASSLDRRNIQYF. The rearrangement links TRBV7-8 to TRBJ2-4, with a tentative D call TRBD1 (6 bases). Trimming removed 5 bases from V and 6 bases from J, with 11 bases in between. CDR1 and CDR2 (germline): SGHVS, FQNEAQ. CDR3 size: 13 residues.

V and J are TRBV10-1 and TRBJ2-2, with TRBD2 identical over 13 bases. The CDR3 is 15 amino acids. Germline CDR1 reads WNHNN; CDR2 reads SYGVQD (reference sequence). Trimming removed 5 bases from V and 7 bases from J; junction bases left unmatched: 4. CDR3 nucleotide sequence: TGCGCCAGCAGTACCGGACTAGCGGGAGTCGGGGAGCTGTTTTTT. Protein product: CASSTGLAGVGELFF.

The chain joins TRBV7-2 to TRBJ2-4; D is possibly TRBD2 (6 bases). Looked up from germline, CDR1 is SGHTA and CDR2 is FQGNSA. The CDR3 is made up of 17 amino acids. V dropped 5 bases and J dropped 0 bases, with 17 bases sitting between them. CDR3 coding DNA: TGTGCCAGCAGCGAAGGAGGAGGGCAGGGAGCCAAAAACATTCAGTACTTC. It translates to CASSEGGGQGAKNIQYF.

V is TRBV19 and J is TRBJ2-7; TRBD2 is a possible D gene (5 bases). V was clipped by 4 bases and J by 5 bases, with 12 bases between them. Germline CDR1 LNHDA, CDR2 SQIVND (reference sequence). The CDR3 covers 13 residues. As DNA, the CDR3 is TGTGCCAGTAGTACTAGCAATGTCCACGAGCAGTACTTC. This encodes CASSTSNVHEQYF.

The gene calls are TRBV30 and TRBJ2-1; D is uncertain. The V and J ends lost 0 bases and 4 bases respectively, with 10 bases between them. CDR3 length equals 14 residues. Looked up from germline, CDR1 is GTSNPN and CDR2 is SVGIG (reference sequence). CDR3 amino acids: CAWSVVRDYNEQFF. The CDR3 coding sequence is TGTGCCTGGAGTGTAGTCAGAGATTACAATGAGCAGTTCTTC. Looking up the rest from reference TRBV30 and TRBJ2-1 gives the full variable domain: SQTIHQWPATLVQPVGSPLSLECTVEGTSNPNLYWYRQAAGRGLQLLFYSVGIGQISSEVPQNLSASRPQDRQFILSSKKLLLSDSGFYLCAWSVVRDYNEQFFGPGTRLTVL.

The genes are TRBV5-1 and TRBJ2-7, with 7 bases matching TRBD1. Trimming removed 0 bases from V and 1 base from J; junction bases left unmatched: 1. Germline loops: CDR1 SGHRS, CDR2 YFSETQ. The CDR3 has 14 amino acids. CDR3 loop: CASSLGQGSYEQYF. The CDR3 nucleotides read TGCGCCAGCAGCTTGGGACAGGGTTCCTACGAGCAGTACTTC.

Here the CDR3 DNA reads TGTGCCAGTAGTGGACGCCTCGGACAGGGGGCAAGTCAGCCCCAGCATTTT. This encodes CASSGRLGQGASQPQHF. The chain has TRBV19 and TRBJ1-5; 11 nucleotides align to TRBD1. Germline-derived CDR1 and CDR2 are LNHDA and SQIVND (reference sequence). V shed 5 bases, J shed 6 bases, and the junction held 12 bases outside the gene matches. The CDR3 has 17 residues.

This clone has just one count. V is TRBV2 and J is TRBJ2-3, with 8 nucleotides matching TRBD1. The CDR3 has 12 residues. Trimming at V came to 8 bases and at J to 3 bases, leaving 1 base not matched to a gene. Germline CDR1 reads SNHLY; CDR2 reads FYNNEI. For the CDR3, the DNA is TGTGCCAGCGACAGGGGTACAGATACGCAGTATTTT. Its protein product is CASDRGTDTQYF. Filled out from reference TRBV2 and TRBJ2-3, the complete variable domain reads EPEVTQTPSHQVTQMGQEVILRCVPISNHLYFYWYRQILGQKVEFLVSFYNNEISEKSEIFDDQFSVERPDGSNFTLKIRSTKLEDSAMYFCASDRGTDTQYFGPGTRLTVL.